This T cell receptor beta chain was profiled in a study of T cell responses to AZD1222 COVID-19 vaccine (dated by TCRdb to about 2021). At the level of the whole study: AZD1222 recipients whose second dose came at about 4 weeks and those whose second dose came at about 12 weeks were combined into one group, since spike-specific TCR depth and breadth did not differ between the two schedules. A total of 233 trial participants underwent TCR sequencing, of whom about 210 received two doses of AZD1222 and about 26 received two doses of the MenACWY control vaccine. Trial participants were enrolled by age into 18-55, 56-69 and 70-plus year subgroups, with roughly 160, 29 and 62 TCR-sequenced participants respectively.

CDR1 MNHEY and CDR2 SVGEGT were looked up in the germline V gene. The junction shows trimming of 2 bases on V and 2 bases on J, plus 5 bases between the germline ends. Including the terminal cysteine and phenylalanine, the CDR3 comprises 13 residues. The kept DNA is CDR3 alone, 39 bases in frame from the first base. Concerning this clone: Its antigen is unknown. No much larger clone exists at a distance of one base, and base qualities are not known.

The CDR3 regions of human TCRbeta chains were analyzed by immunosequencing. The original methods were these. Repertoire TCRs were checked for matches against a reference library of SARS-CoV-2-specific TCRs that had been generated using the MIRA antigen-specificity platform. Breadth meant the fraction of unique TCRs that were SARS-CoV-2-associated, whereas depth meant the fraction of total T cells that were SARS-CoV-2-associated. Each spike-specific TCR was assigned to its reactive spike region and to a CD4 or CD8 class using the MIRA data. Log10-transformed breadth and depth values were compared by one-way ANOVA with Sidak's multiple comparisons tests. Sourced from immuneACCESS, this table was stored by TCRdb with only in-frame sequences that have V and J called. A share of the clones is absent; for the studies checked, an unresolved V gene accounts for under half, and the remainder has no known explanation. That table gives V, J and clone size, and the DNA gave D and trimming. Within this sample are 130,000 to 150,000 clones, with about 92% of them counted one time only. Under 2% of the sample is in the top ten clones.

This specimen's time point label, interpreted: baseline before first vaccination. Samples from vaccinated people were obtained from the UK trials COV001 and COV002, which included a single-blind randomized controlled phase 2/3 trial of AZD1222 (ChAdOx1 nCoV-19) in healthy adults. For TCRbeta chain sequencing, PBMC samples were collected from trial participants at day 0 and at day 28 after the second dose. What the authors observed across the whole study: Because no day 14 peak-response samples were available, the repertoires could be characterized only after the peak T cell response. Vaccine-associated CD4 TCRs spanned the whole spike protein, with dominant responses in regions 160-218 and 743-854. The 56-69-year group was small, and its depth increase did not reach significance, likely because of low power. Reportedly, close to half of the unique spike-specific TCRs recognized epitopes lying outside the regions that are mutated in the B.1.351 and B.1.1.7 variants. Only six or seven AZD1222 recipients were SARS-CoV-2 seropositive at baseline, limiting conclusions about previously exposed vaccinees. After two AZD1222 doses, spike-specific TCR breadth and depth were significantly higher than at day 0 and than in MenACWY recipients. Participants were mostly white British, with more females than males. The authors suggested clonal diversity may have been underestimated.

The receptor chain draws on TRBV6-2 or TRBV6-3 and TRBJ2-3; there is no confident call for the D gene. The starting material was peripheral blood, obtained on day 0 of AZD1222 vaccination. The receptor was derived from an adult in good health. The DNA sequence reads TGTGCCAGCAGTTACACCTACACAGATACGCAGTATTTT. Its amino acids are CASSYTYTDTQYF.